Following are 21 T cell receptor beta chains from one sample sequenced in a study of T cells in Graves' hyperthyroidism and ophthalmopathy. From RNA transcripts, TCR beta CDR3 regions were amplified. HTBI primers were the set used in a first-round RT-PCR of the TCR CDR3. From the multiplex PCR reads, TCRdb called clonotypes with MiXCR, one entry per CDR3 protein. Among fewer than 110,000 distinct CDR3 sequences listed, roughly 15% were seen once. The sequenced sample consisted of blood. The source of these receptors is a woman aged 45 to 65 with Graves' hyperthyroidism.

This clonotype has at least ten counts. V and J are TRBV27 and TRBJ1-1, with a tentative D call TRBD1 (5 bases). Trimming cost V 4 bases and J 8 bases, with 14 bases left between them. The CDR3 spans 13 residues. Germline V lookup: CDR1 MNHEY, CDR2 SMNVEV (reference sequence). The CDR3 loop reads CASSYRTGREAFF. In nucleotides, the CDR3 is TGTGCCAGCAGTTACCGGACGGGGCGCGAAGCTTTCTTT.

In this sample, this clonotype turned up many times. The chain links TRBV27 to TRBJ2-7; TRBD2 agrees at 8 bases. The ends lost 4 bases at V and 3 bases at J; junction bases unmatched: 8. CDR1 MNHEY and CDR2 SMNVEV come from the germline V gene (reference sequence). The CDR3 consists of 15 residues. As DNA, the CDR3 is TGTGCCAGCAGTTATGAGGCGGGAGGTAACTACGAGCAGTACTTC. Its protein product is CASSYEAGGNYEQYF.

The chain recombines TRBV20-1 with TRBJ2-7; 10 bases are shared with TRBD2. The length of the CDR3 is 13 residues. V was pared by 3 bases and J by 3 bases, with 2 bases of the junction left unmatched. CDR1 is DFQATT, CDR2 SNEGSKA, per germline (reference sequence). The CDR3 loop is CSASASGSYEQYF. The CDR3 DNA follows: TGCAGTGCTAGTGCTAGCGGGAGCTACGAGCAGTACTTC.

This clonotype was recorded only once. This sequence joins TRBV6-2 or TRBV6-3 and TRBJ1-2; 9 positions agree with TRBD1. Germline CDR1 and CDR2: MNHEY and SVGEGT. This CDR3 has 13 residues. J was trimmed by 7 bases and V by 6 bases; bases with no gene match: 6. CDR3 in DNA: TGTGCCAGCAGGGGACAGGGTGTTTCTGGCTACACCTTC. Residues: CASRGQGVSGYTF.

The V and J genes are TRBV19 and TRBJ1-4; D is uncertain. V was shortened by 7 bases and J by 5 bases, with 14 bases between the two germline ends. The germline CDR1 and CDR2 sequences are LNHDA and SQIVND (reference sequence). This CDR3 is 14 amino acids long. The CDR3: CASTLGRMNEKLFF. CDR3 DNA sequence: TGTGCCAGTACCCTCGGGCGGATGAATGAAAAACTGTTTTTT.

DNA for the CDR3: TGCAGCGTTGAAGAACAGGGAGACGGGGAGCTGTTTTTT. Translating gives CSVEEQGDGELFF. The rearrangement joins TRBV29-1 to TRBJ2-2; possibly TRBD1 for D (6 bases). The CDR3 runs to 13 residues. V gave up 0 bases and J gave up 7 bases, with 9 bases separating them. Germline V gene data show CDR1 as SQVTM and CDR2 as ANQGSEA.

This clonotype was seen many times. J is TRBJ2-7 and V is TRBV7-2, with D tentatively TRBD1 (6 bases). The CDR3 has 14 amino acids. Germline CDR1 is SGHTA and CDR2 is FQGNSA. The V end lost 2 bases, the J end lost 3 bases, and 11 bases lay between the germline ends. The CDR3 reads CASSLRQEDYEQYF. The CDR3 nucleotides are TGTGCCAGCAGCTTAAGACAGGAAGACTACGAGCAGTACTTC.

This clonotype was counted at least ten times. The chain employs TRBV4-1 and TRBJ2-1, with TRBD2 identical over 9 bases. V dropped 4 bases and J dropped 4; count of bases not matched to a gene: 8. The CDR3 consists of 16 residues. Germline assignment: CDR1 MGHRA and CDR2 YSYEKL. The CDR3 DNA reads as TGCGCCAGCAGCCGCCCTATAGCGGGAGTTTACAATGAGCAGTTCTTC. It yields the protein CASSRPIAGVYNEQFF.

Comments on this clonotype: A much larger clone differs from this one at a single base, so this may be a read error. The CDR3 coding sequence is TGTGCCAACAGTTTTTCTAGCGGGGAGACGAATGAGCAGTTCTTC. Amino acids: CANSFSSGETNEQFF. This sequence joins TRBV28 and TRBJ2-1, with 9 bases matching TRBD2. Germline CDR1 reads MDHEN; CDR2 reads SYDVKM. The CDR3 sequence is 15 residues long.

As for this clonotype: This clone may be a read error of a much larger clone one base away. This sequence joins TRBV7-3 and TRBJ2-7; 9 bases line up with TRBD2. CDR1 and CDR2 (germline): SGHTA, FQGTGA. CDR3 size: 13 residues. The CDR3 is CASSHGLANEKYF. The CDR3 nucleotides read TGTGCCAGCAGTCACGGACTAGCGAACGAGAAGTACTTC.

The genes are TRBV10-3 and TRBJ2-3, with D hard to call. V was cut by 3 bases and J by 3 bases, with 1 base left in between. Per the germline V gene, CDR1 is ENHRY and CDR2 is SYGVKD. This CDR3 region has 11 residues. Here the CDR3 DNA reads TGTGCCATCAGTGAAACAGATACGCAGTATTTT. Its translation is CAISETDTQYF.

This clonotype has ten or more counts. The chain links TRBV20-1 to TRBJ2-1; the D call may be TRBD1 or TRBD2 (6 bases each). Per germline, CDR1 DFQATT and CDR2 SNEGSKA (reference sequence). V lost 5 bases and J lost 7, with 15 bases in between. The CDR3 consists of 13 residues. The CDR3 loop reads CSADGRGRNEQFF. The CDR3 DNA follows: TGCAGTGCTGACGGACGGGGGCGGAATGAGCAGTTCTTC.

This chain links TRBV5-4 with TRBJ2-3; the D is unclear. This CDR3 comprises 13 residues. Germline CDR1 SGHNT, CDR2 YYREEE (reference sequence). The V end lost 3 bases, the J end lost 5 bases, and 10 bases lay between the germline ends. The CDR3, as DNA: TGTGCCAGCAGCTCGGCGATAAAAGATACGCAGTATTTT. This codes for CASSSAIKDTQYF.

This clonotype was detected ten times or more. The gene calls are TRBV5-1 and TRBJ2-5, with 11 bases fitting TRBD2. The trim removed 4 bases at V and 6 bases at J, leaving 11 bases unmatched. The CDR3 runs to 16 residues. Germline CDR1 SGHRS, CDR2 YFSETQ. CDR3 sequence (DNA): TGCGCCAGCAGCCCCACTAGCGGGAGTTCCGGGAAGACCCAGTACTTC. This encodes CASSPTSGSSGKTQYF.

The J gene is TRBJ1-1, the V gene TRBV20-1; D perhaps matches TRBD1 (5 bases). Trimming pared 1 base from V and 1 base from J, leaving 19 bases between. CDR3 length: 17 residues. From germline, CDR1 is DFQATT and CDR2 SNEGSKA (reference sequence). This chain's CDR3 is CSARGWRQYNENTEAFF. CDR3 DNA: TGCAGTGCTAGAGGGTGGCGACAGTACAATGAGAACACTGAAGCTTTCTTT.

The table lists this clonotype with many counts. CDR3 protein: CASSVRWLNNEQFF. The CDR3 DNA is TGTGCCAGCAGCGTGAGGTGGCTAAACAATGAGCAGTTCTTC. This chain uses TRBV6-1 with TRBJ2-1; D uncertain. The CDR3 is 14 amino acids. Germline V gives CDR1 MNHNS, CDR2 SASEGT. Trimming cost V 6 bases and J 5 bases, with 14 bases left between them.

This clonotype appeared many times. CDR3 coding DNA: TGCGCCAGCAGCTTGGGGCGACAGGCTTTTCCCGATACGCAGTATTTT. Translating gives CASSLGRQAFPDTQYF. This rearrangement joins TRBV5-1 to TRBJ2-3, with a tentative D call TRBD1 (6 bases). CDR3 size: 16 residues. Looked up from germline, CDR1 is SGHRS and CDR2 is YFSETQ. V was cut by 0 bases and J by 6 bases, with 17 bases left in between.

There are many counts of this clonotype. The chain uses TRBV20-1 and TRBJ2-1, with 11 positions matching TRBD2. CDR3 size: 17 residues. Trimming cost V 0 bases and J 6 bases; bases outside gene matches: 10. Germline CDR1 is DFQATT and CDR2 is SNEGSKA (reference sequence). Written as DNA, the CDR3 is TGCAGTGCTAGAGATGGAACTAGCGGGAGAGGTCCCAATGAGCAGTTCTTC. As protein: CSARDGTSGRGPNEQFF.

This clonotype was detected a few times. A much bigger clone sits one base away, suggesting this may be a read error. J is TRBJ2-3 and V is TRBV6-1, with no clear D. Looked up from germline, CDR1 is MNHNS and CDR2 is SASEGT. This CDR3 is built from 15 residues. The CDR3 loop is CASSERTLGTDTQFF. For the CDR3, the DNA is TGTGCCAGCAGTGAACGCACCCTGGGCACAGATACGCAGTTTTTT.

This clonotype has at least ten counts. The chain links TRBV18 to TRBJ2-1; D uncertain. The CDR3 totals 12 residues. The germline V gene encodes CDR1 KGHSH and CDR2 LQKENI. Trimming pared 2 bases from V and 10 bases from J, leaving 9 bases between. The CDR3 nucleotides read TGTGCCAGCTCACCAAGCCCTTTCGAGCAGTTCTTC. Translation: CASSPSPFEQFF.

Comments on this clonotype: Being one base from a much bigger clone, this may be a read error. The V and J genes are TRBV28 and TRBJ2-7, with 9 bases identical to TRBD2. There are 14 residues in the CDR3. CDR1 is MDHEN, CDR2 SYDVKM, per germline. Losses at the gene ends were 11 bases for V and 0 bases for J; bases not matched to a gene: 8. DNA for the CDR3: TGTGCCGGCATAGTTAGCGGGGGCTCCTACGAGCAGTACTTC. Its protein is CAGIVSGGSYEQYF. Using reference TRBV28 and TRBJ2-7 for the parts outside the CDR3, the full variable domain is DVKVTQSSRYLVKRTGEKVFLECVQDMDHENMFWYRQDPGLGLRLIYFSYDVKMKEKGDIPEGYSVSREKKERFSLILESASTNQTSMYLCAGIVSGGSYEQYFGPGTRLTVT.